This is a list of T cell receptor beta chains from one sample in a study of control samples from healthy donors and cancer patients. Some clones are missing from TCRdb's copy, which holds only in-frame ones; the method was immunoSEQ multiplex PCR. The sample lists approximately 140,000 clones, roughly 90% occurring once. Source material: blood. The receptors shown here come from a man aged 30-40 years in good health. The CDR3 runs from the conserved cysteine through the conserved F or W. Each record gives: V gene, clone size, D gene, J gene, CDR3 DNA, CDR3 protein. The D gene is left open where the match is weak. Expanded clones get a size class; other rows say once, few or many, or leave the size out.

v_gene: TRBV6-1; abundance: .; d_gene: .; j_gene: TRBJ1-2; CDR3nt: TGTGCCAGCAGTGAATCCAGGGTGGGCGGCTACACCTTC; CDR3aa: CASSESRVGGYTF
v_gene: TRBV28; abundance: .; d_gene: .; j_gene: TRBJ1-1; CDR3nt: TGTGCCAGCAGTCTTCCTCAAAGATCGGCTTTCTTT; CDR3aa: CASSLPQRSAFF
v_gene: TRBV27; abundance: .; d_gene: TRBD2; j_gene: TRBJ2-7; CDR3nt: TGTGCCAGCAGTTTAGCGGGGGTAAAGTACGAGCAGTACTTC; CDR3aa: CASSLAGVKYEQYF
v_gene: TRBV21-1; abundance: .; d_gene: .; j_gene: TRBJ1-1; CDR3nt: TGTGCCAGCAGCCCCCGACAGGGCCCCACTGAAGCTTTCTTT; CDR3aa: CASSPRQGPTEAFF
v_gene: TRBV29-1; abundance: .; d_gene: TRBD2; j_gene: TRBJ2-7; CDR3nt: TGCAGCGTTGATATGACTAGCGGAGTGGGCGAGCAGTACTTC; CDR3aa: CSVDMTSGVGEQYF
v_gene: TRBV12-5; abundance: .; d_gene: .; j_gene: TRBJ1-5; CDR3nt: TGTGCTAGTGGTTTGGCCGCCGGACGGGGAGATCAGCCCCAGCATTTT; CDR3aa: CASGLAAGRGDQPQHF
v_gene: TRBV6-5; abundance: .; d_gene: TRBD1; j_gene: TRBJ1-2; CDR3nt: TGTGCCAGCAGTACCGGGACAGGGGGCTTCGATGGCTACACCTTC; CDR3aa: CASSTGTGGFDGYTF
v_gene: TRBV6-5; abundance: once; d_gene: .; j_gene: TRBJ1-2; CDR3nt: TGTGCCAGCAGTTCTCTAGGTGGGGTCTATGGCTACACCTTC; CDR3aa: CASSSLGGVYGYTF
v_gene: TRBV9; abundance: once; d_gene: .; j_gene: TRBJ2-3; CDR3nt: TGTGCCAGCAGCTTTCCCAAAAGGGGGACAAGCACAGATACGCAGTATTTT; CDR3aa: CASSFPKRGTSTDTQYF
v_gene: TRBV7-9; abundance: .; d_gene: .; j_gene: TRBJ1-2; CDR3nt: TGTGCCAGCCAGGAAAACTATGGCTACACCTTC; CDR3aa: CASQENYGYTF